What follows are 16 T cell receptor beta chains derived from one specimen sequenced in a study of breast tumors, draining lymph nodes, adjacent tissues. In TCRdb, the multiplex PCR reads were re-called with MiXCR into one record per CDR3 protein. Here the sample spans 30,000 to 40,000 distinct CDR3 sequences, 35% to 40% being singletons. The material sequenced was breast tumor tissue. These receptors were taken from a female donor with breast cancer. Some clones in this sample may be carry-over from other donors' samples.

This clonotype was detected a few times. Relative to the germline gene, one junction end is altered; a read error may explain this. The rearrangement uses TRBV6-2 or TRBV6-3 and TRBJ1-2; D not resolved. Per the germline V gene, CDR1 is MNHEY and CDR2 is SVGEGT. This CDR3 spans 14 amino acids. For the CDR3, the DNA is TGTGCCAGCAGTTACGGAGGTCTTAACTGTGGCTACACCTTC. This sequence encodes CASSYGGLNCGYTF.

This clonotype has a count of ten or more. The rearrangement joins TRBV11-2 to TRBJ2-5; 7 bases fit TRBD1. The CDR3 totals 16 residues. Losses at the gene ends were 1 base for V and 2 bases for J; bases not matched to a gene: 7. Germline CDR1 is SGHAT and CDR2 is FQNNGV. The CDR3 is CASSLGSGTEQETQYF. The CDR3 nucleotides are TGTGCCAGCAGCTTAGGGTCCGGGACAGAGCAAGAGACCCAGTACTTC.

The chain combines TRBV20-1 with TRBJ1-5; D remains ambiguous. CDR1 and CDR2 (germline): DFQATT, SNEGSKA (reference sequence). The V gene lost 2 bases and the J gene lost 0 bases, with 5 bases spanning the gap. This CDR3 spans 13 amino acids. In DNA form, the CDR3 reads TGCAGTGCTAGACAATATAGCAATCAGCCCCAGCATTTT. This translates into CSARQYSNQPQHF.

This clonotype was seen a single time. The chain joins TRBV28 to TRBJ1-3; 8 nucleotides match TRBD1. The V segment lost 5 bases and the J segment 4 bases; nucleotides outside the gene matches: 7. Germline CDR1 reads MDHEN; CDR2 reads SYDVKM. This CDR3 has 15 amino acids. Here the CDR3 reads CASSPPGGSGNTIYF. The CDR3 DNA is TGTGCCAGCAGTCCCCCAGGGGGCAGCGGAAACACCATATATTTT.

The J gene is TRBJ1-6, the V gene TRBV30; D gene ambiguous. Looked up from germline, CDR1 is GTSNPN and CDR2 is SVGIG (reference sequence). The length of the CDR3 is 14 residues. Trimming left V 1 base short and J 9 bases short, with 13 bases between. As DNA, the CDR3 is TGTGCCTGGAGTGATCTGGGGTCCTTTTCACCCCTCCACTTT. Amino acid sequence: CAWSDLGSFSPLHF.

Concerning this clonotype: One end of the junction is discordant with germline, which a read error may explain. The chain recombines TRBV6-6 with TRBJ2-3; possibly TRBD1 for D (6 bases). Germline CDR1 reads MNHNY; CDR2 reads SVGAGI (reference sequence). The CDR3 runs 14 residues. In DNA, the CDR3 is TGTGCCAGCAGTCGGGACAATAGCGCAGACACGCAGTATTTT. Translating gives CASSRDNSADTQYF.

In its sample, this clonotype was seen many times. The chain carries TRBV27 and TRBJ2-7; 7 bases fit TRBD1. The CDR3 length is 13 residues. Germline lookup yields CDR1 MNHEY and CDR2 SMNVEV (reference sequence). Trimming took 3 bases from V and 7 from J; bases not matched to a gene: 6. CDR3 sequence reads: CASSFQQGSEQYF. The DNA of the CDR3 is TGTGCCAGCAGTTTCCAACAGGGGAGTGAGCAGTACTTC.

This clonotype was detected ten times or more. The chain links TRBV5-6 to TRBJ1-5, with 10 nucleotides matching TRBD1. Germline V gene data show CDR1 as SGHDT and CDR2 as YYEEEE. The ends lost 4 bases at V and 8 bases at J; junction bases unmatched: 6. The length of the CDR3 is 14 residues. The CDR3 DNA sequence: TGTGCCAGCAGCCTGACAGGGGGCGGAAAGCCCCAGCATTTT. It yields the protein CASSLTGGGKPQHF.

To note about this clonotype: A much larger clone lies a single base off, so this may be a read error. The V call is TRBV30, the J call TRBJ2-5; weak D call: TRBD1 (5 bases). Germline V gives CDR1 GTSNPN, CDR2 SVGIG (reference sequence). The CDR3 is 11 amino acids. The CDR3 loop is CVWSKGETQYF. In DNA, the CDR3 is TGTGTCTGGAGTAAGGGGGAGACCCAGTACTTC.

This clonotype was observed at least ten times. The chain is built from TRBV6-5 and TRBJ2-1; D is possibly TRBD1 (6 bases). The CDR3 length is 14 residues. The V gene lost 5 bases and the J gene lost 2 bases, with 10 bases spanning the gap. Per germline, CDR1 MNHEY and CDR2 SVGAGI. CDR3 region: CASSPRDTYNEQFF. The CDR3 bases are TGTGCCAGCAGTCCCCGGGACACCTACAATGAGCAGTTCTTC.

The CDR3 DNA follows: TGTGCCAGCAGTTACTCCCCACTAGCGGGAGGGCGCGAGCAGTACTTC. Its protein is CASSYSPLAGGREQYF. The chain links TRBV6-5 to TRBJ2-7; 13 nucleotides align to TRBD2. Germline CDR1 and CDR2: MNHEY and SVGAGI. The junction had 5 bases not matched to a gene; V was cut back by 0 bases and J by 6 bases. This CDR3 is built from 16 residues.

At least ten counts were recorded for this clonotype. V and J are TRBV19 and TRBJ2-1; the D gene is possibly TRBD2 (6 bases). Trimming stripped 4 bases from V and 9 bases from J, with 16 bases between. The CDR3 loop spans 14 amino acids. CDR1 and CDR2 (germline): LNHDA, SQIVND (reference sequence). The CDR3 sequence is CASSKSAVGGEQFF. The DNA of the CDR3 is TGTGCCAGTAGTAAATCAGCGGTCGGGGGTGAGCAGTTCTTC.

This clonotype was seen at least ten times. The DNA for the CDR3 is TGCGCCAGCAGCTTTAACAGGGCGTCAACTAATGAAAAACTGTTTTTT. Translated, it gives CASSFNRASTNEKLFF. The J gene is TRBJ1-4, the V gene TRBV5-1; tentative D call: TRBD1 (6 bases). Germline-derived CDR1 and CDR2 are SGHRS and YFSETQ. The germline V and J ends were trimmed by 2 bases and 0 bases, with 11 bases remaining between them. This CDR3 region has 16 residues.

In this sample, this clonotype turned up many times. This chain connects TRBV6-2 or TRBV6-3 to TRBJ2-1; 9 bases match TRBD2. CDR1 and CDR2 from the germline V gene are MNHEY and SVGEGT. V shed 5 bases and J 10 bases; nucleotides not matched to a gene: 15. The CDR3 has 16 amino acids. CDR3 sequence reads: CASSTGLGLARVEQFF. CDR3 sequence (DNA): TGTGCCAGCAGTACCGGGCTGGGACTAGCCAGGGTCGAGCAGTTCTTC.

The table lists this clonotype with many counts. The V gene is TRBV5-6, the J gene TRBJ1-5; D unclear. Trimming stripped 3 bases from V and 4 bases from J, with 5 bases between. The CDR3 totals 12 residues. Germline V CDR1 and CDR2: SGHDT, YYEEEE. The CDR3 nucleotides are TGTGCCAGCAGCTACGGAAATCAGCCCCAGCATTTT. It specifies CASSYGNQPQHF.

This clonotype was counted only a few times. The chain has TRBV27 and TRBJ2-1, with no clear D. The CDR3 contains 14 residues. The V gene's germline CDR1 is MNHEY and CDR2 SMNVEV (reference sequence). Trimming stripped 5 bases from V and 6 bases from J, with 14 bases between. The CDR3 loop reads CASSLTSKGNEQFF. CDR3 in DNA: TGTGCCAGCAGTCTAACTTCAAAGGGCAATGAGCAGTTCTTC.